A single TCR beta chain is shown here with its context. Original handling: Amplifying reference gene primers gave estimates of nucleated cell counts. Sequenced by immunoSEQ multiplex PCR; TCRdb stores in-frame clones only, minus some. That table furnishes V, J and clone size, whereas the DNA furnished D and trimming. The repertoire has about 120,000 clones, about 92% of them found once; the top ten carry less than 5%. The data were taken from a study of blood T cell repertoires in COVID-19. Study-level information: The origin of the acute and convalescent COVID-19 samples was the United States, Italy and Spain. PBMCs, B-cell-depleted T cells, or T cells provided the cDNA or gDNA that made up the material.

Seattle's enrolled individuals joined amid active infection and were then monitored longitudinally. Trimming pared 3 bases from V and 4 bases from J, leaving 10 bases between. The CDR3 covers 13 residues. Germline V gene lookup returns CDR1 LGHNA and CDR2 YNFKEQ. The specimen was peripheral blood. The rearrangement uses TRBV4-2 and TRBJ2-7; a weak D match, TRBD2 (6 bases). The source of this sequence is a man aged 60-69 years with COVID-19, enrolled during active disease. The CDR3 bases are TGTGCCAGCAGCCACGCCCGGGGGTACGAGCAGTACTTC. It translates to CASSHARGYEQYF.